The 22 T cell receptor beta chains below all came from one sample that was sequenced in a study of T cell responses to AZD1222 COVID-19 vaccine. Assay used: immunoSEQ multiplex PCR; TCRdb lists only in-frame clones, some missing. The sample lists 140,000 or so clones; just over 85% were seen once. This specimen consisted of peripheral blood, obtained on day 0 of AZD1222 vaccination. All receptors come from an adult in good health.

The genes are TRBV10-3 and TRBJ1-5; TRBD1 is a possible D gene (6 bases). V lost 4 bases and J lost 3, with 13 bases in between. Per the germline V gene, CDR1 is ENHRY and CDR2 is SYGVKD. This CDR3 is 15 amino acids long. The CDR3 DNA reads TGTGCCATCAGTGCCGGAGGACAGTTCAATCAGCCCCAGCATTTT. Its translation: CAISAGGQFNQPQHF.

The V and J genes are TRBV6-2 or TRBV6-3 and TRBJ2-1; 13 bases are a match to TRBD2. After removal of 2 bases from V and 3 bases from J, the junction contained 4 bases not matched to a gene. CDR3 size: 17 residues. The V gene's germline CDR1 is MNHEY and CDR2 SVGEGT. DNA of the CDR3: TGTGCCAGCAGTTACAGGACTAGCGGGAGACTCTACAATGAGCAGTTCTTC. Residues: CASSYRTSGRLYNEQFF.

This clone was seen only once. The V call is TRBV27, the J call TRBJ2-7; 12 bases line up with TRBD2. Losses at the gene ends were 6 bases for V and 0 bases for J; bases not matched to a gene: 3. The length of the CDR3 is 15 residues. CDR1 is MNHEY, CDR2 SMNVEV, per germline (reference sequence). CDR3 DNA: TGTGCCAGCAGCCGGACTAGCGGGGTCTCCTACGAGCAGTACTTC. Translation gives CASSRTSGVSYEQYF.

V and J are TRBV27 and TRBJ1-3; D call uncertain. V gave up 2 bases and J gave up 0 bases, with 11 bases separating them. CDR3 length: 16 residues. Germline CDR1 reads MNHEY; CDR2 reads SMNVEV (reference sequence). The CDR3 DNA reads TGTGCCAGCAGTTTAAATCTGGGATACTCTGGAAACACCATATATTTT. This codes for CASSLNLGYSGNTIYF.

The CDR3 nucleotides read TGCGCCAGCAGCCCGGACATTAACTATGGCTACACCTTC. Encoded protein: CASSPDINYGYTF. The V gene is TRBV4-3, the J gene TRBJ1-2; the D gene is possibly TRBD1 (5 bases). CDR1 and CDR2 from the germline V gene are LGHNA and YSLEER. The CDR3 totals 13 residues. V was pared by 4 bases and J by 1 base, with 7 bases between.

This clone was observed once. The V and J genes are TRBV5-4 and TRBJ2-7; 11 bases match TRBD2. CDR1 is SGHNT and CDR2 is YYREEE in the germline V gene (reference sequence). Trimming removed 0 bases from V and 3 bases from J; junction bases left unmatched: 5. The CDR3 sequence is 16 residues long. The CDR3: CASSLGTSGSFYEQYF. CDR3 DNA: TGTGCCAGCAGCTTGGGAACTAGCGGGAGTTTCTACGAGCAGTACTTC.

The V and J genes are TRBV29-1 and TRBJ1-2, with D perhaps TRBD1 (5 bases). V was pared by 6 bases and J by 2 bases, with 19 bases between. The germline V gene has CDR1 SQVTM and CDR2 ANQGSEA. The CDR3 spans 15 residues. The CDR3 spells CSVDRGQGLNYGYTF. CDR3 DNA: TGCAGCGTAGACAGAGGGCAGGGATTAAACTATGGCTACACCTTC.

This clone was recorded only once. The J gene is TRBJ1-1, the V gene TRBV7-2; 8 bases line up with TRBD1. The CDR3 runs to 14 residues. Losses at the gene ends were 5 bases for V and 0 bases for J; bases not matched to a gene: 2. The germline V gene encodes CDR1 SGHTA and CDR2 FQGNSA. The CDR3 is CASSAGQVNTEAFF. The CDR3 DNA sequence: TGTGCCAGCAGCGCGGGACAGGTGAACACTGAAGCTTTCTTT.

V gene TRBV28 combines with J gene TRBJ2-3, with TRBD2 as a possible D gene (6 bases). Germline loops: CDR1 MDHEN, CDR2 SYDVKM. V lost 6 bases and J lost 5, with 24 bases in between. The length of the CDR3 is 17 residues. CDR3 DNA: TGTGCCAGCAGCTATCCCCCCTGGGGGGATGGTGGAGATACGCAGTATTTT. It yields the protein CASSYPPWGDGGDTQYF.

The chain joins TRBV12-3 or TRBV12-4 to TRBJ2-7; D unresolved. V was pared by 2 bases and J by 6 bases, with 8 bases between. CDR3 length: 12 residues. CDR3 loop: CASSLYQFEQYF. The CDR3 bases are TGTGCCAGCAGTTTATATCAGTTCGAGCAGTACTTC.

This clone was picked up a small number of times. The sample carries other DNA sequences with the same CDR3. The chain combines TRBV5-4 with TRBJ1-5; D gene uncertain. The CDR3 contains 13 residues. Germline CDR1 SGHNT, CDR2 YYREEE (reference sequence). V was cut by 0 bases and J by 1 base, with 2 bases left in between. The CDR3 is CASSLGSNQPQHF. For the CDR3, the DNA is TGTGCCAGCAGCTTGGGCAGCAATCAGCCCCAGCATTTT.

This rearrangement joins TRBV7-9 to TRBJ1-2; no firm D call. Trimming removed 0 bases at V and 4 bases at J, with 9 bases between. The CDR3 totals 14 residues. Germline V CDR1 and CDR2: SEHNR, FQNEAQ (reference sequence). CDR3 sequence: CASSLAFSGYGYTF. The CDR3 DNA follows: TGTGCCAGCAGCTTAGCGTTTTCGGGCTATGGCTACACCTTC.

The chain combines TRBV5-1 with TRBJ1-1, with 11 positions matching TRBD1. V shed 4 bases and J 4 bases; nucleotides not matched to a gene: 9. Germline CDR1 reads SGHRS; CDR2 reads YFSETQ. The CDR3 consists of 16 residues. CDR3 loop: CASSTGQGASGTEAFF. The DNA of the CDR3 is TGCGCCAGCAGCACTGGACAGGGGGCCTCAGGCACTGAAGCTTTCTTT.

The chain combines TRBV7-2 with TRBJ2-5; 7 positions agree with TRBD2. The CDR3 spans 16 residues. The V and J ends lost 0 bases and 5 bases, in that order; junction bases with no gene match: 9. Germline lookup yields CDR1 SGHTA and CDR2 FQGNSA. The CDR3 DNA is TGTGCCAGCAGCTTAGCTGGTGGGAGGGCCGGGGAGACCCAGTACTTC. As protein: CASSLAGGRAGETQYF.

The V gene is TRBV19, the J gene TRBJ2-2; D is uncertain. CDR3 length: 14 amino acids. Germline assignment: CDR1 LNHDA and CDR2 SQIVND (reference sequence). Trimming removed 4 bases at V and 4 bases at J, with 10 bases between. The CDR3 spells CASSTRHFTGELFF. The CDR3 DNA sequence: TGTGCCAGTAGTACCAGACACTTCACCGGGGAGCTGTTTTTT.

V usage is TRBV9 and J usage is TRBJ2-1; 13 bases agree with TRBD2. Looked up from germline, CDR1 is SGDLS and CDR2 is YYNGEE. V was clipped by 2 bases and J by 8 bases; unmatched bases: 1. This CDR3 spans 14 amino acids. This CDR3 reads CASSVGLAGHEQFF. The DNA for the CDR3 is TGTGCCAGCAGCGTGGGACTAGCGGGGCATGAGCAGTTCTTC.

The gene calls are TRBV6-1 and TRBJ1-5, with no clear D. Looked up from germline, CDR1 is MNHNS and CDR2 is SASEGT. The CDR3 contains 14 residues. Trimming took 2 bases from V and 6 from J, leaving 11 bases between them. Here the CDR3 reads CASSENRVGQPQHF. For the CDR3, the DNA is TGTGCCAGCAGTGAAAATCGGGTAGGTCAGCCCCAGCATTTT.

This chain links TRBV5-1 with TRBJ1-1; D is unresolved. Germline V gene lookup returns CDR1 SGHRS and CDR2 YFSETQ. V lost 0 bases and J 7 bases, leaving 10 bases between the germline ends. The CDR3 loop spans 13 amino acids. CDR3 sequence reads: CASSLGGGGEAFF. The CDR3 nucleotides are TGCGCCAGCAGCTTGGGGGGTGGCGGTGAAGCTTTCTTT.

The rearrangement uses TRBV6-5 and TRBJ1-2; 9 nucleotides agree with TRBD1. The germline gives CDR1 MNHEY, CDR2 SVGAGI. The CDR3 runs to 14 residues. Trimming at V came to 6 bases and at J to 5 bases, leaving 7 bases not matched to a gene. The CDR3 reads CASRTGTGKYGYTF. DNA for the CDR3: TGTGCCAGCAGGACCGGGACAGGGAAATATGGCTACACCTTC.

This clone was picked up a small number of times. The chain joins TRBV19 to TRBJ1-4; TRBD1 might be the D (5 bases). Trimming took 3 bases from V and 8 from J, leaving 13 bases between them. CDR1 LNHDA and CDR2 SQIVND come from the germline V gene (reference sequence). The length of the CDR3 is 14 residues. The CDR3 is CASSMGTAPEKLFF. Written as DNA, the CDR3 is TGTGCCAGTAGTATGGGGACGGCCCCCGAAAAACTGTTTTTT.

CDR3 bases: TGTGCCAGCACCCTACCGGGACAGATGACCTACGAGCAGTACTTC. Protein sequence: CASTLPGQMTYEQYF. This chain uses TRBV7-8 with TRBJ2-7; 7 positions match TRBD1. Germline CDR1 and CDR2: SGHVS and FQNEAQ. The CDR3 has 15 amino acids. Unmatched junction bases numbered 11, after V lost 7 bases and J lost 2 bases.

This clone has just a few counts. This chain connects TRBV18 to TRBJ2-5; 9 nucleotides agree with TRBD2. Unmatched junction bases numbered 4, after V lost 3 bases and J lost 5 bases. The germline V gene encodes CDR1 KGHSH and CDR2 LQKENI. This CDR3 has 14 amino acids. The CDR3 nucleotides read TGTGCCAGCTCACCGGGACTAGCAGGGGAGACCCAGTACTTC. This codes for CASSPGLAGETQYF.